The 2 T cell receptor beta chains in this list originate from one sample, sequenced in a study of human T cells and chemical hapten exposure. Sample time point: patch test 2, 6 weeks after DPC sensitization. The treatment here: therapeutic diphenylcyclopropenone sensitization with weekly scalp DPC. TCRdb reprocessed the RACE reads via MiXCR and lists one record per CDR3 protein. In the table there are around 75,000 distinct CDR3 sequences, over 9% of which are singletons. This specimen consisted of whole blood, obtained in connection with sensitization to the hapten diphenylcyclopropenone (DPC). The receptors were gathered from a woman in her forties or fifties with alopecia areata. Some clones in this sample may be carry-over from other donors' samples.

This clonotype occurred many times. The rearrangement uses TRBV6-5 and TRBJ2-1, with TRBD1 matching 9 bases. Losses at the gene ends were 6 bases for V and 13 bases for J; bases not matched to a gene: 10. Germline V lookup: CDR1 MNHEY, CDR2 SVGAGI. The CDR3 loop spans 13 amino acids. DNA of the CDR3: TGTGCCAGCAGCATAACAGGGGGCGCTGGACAGTTCTTC. It is translated as CASSITGGAGQFF.

This clonotype was counted many times. The chain recombines TRBV20-1 with TRBJ1-2; 8 bases are shared with TRBD1. Trimming took 3 bases from V and 5 from J; bases not matched to a gene: 8. Germline lookup yields CDR1 DFQATT and CDR2 SNEGSKA (reference sequence). This CDR3 has 14 amino acids. CDR3 in DNA: TGCAGTGCTAGGCACAGGGGGTTGTTTTATGGCTACACCTTC. It codes for CSARHRGLFYGYTF.